This T cell receptor beta chain was recovered during a study of blood T cell repertoires in COVID-19. Looking at the study overall: COVID-19 samples collected from the United States, Italy and Spain covered acute and convalescent phases. From T cells, B-cell-depleted T cells, or PBMCs came the material, which was cDNA or gDNA.

This clone was observed once. The CDR3 sequence is 11 residues long. V shed 6 bases and J shed 10 bases, with 12 bases lying between them. Per the germline V gene, CDR1 is MDHEN and CDR2 is SYDVKM. Authors' methods: From reference gene primer amplification, estimates of nucleated cell counts were derived. Only in-frame clones appear in the TCRdb table, and some are missing; sequencing was by immunoSEQ multiplex PCR. That table supplies the V and J calls and clone size; D and trimming were determined from the DNA. The sample holds more than 55,000 clones, 86% seen once. This clonotype was obtained from a woman of 80 years or more with acute or convalescent COVID-19. The chain has TRBV28 and TRBJ1-2; D is uncertain. Sequenced: peripheral blood. This chain's CDR3 is CASSLLSVYTF. The CDR3 nucleotides are TGTGCCAGCAGCCTTCTCTCCGTCTACACCTTC.